One sample yielded the 11 T cell receptor beta chains listed below, sequenced in a study of T-cell memory formation after mild COVID-19. TCRdb re-derived calls from the 5' RACE reads in MiXCR, one entry per CDR3 protein. The profile shows roughly 450,000 distinct CDR3 sequences, around a sixth of them singletons. Source material: PBMCs or a T cell subset sorted from them (not recorded which). The source is an adult woman who had mild COVID-19 (a few samples of this study predate the infection). Cell type and time point are not known.

This clonotype occurred a few times. The chain carries TRBV7-6 and TRBJ2-3; the D gene is possibly TRBD1 (5 bases). Germline V CDR1 and CDR2: SGHVS, FNYEAQ. CDR3 size: 13 residues. Trimming took 6 bases from V and 14 from J, leaving 21 bases between them. In DNA, the CDR3 is TGTGCCAGCAGAGGGGCCCTACCCTCATATGTGTATTTT. Protein sequence: CASRGALPSYVYF.

The rearrangement links TRBV5-1 to TRBJ2-1; a weak D match, TRBD2 (6 bases). The V end lost 4 bases, the J end lost 0 bases, and 11 bases lay between the germline ends. CDR3 length equals 15 residues. Germline CDR1 reads SGHRS; CDR2 reads YFSETQ. CDR3 region: CASSPIGGSYNEQFF. The CDR3 coding sequence is TGCGCCAGCAGCCCTATCGGGGGCTCCTACAATGAGCAGTTCTTC.

V usage is TRBV4-2 and J usage is TRBJ2-3; 9 positions match TRBD2. The trim removed 0 bases at V and 2 bases at J, leaving 6 bases unmatched. Looked up from germline, CDR1 is LGHNA and CDR2 is YNFKEQ. The CDR3 loop spans 17 amino acids. The CDR3: CASSQEGTSGYTDTQYF. The CDR3 coding sequence is TGTGCCAGCAGCCAAGAGGGTACTAGCGGGTACACAGATACGCAGTATTTT.

This clonotype was counted only a few times. The rearrangement uses TRBV5-6 and TRBJ2-5; D call uncertain. Germline V lookup: CDR1 SGHDT, CDR2 YYEEEE. Trimming shortened V by 2 bases and J by 5 bases, and 10 bases separated the two germline ends. CDR3 size: 13 residues. This CDR3 is CASSFDPEETQYF. In DNA form, the CDR3 reads TGTGCCAGCAGCTTCGACCCTGAGGAGACCCAGTACTTC.

V usage is TRBV18 and J usage is TRBJ1-2; D is uncertain. CDR3 length equals 13 residues. V gave up 3 bases and J gave up 4 bases, with 9 bases separating them. Germline CDR1 and CDR2: KGHSH and LQKENI. The CDR3 loop reads CASSPDQVYGYTF. The CDR3, as DNA: TGTGCCAGCTCACCTGACCAGGTCTATGGCTACACCTTC.

The V and J genes are TRBV20-1 and TRBJ2-1; D possibly corresponds to TRBD1 (5 bases). The ends were cut back, 6 bases at V and 2 bases at J, with 17 bases in the middle. This CDR3 spans 15 amino acids. Germline V gene lookup returns CDR1 DFQATT and CDR2 SNEGSKA (reference sequence). The CDR3 DNA reads TGCAGTGCCCCCGGCCAGGGCCCTCCCTACAATGAGCAGTTCTTC. Translated: CSAPGQGPPYNEQFF.

This clonotype was seen a handful of times. V and J are TRBV12-3 or TRBV12-4 and TRBJ2-1; 9 positions match TRBD2. The CDR3 totals 15 residues. Losses at the gene ends were 8 bases for V and 8 bases for J; bases not matched to a gene: 13. This CDR3 reads CASRPPSGMVDEQFF. For the CDR3, the DNA is TGTGCCAGCCGACCACCTAGCGGGATGGTAGATGAGCAGTTCTTC.

The V and J genes are TRBV7-2 and TRBJ2-5, with D hard to call. This CDR3 spans 13 amino acids. The V end lost 4 bases, the J end lost 5 bases, and 11 bases lay between the germline ends. Looked up from germline, CDR1 is SGHTA and CDR2 is FQGNSA. CDR3 amino acids: CASSYSRVETQYF. In DNA form, the CDR3 reads TGTGCCAGCAGCTACAGTCGGGTCGAGACCCAGTACTTC.

V usage is TRBV7-9 and J usage is TRBJ2-7; D might be TRBD2 (5 bases). In germline, CDR1 is SEHNR, CDR2 FQNEAQ (reference sequence). There are 13 residues in the CDR3. The V gene lost 6 bases and the J gene lost 6 bases, with 15 bases spanning the gap. The CDR3 DNA follows: TGTGCCAGCAGTATTGGCGGGCTAGCCGAGCAGTACTTC. Protein product: CASSIGGLAEQYF.

J is TRBJ1-5 and V is TRBV11-2, with no clear D. Trimming removed 3 bases at V and 6 bases at J, with 9 bases between. Germline CDR1 SGHAT, CDR2 FQNNGV. CDR3 size: 13 residues. The CDR3 DNA reads TGTGCCAGCAGCTTGGGAGTTGCTCAGCCCCAGCATTTT. It yields the protein CASSLGVAQPQHF. The variable domain in full, with the rest retrieved from reference TRBV11-2 and TRBJ1-5, is EAGVAQSPRYKIIEKRQSVAFWCNPISGHATLYWYQQILGQGPKLLIQFQNNGVVDDSQLPKDRFSAERLKGVDSTLKIQPAKLEDSAVYLCASSLGVAQPQHFGDGTRLSIL.

V gene TRBV5-1 combines with J gene TRBJ2-5, with D unresolved. Per the germline V gene, CDR1 is SGHRS and CDR2 is YFSETQ. CDR3 length: 19 amino acids. V lost 3 bases and J 1 base, leaving 25 bases between the germline ends. The CDR3 loop reads CASSSPGTFVTATQETQYF. For the CDR3, the DNA is TGCGCCAGCAGCTCCCCCGGCACGTTCGTGACGGCTACCCAAGAGACCCAGTACTTC.